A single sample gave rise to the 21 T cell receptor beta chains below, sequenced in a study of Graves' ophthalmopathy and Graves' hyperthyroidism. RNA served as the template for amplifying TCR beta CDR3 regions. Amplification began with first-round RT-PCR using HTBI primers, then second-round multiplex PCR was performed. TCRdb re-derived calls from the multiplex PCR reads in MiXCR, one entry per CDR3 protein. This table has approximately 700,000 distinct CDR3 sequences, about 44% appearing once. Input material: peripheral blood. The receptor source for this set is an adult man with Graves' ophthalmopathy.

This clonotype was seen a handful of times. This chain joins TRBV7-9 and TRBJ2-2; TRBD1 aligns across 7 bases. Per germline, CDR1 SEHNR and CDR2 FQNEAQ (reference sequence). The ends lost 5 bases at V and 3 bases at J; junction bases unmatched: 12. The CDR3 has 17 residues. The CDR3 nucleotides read TGTGCCAGCAGCGTAGATCCGACAGGGCGGGACACCGGGGAGCTGTTTTTT. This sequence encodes CASSVDPTGRDTGELFF. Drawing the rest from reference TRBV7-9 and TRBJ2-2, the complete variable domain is DTGVSQNPRHKITKRGQNVTFRCDPISEHNRLYWYRQTLGQGPEFLTYFQNEAQLEKSRLLSDRFSAERPKGSFSTLEIQRTEQGDSAMYLCASSVDPTGRDTGELFFGEGSRLTVL.

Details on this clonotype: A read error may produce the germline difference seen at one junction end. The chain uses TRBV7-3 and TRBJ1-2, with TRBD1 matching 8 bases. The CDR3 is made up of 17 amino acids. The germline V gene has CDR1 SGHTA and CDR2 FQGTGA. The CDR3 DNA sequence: TGCGCCAGCAGCCAAGATCGAACAGGGGGGGTTGTGTATGGCTACACCTTC. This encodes CASSQDRTGGVVYGYTF.

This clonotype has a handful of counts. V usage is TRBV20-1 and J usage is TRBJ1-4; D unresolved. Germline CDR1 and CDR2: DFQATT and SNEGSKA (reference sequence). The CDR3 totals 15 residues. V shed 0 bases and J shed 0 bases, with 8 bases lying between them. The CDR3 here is CSARDLTATNEKLFF. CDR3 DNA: TGCAGTGCTAGAGATCTAACAGCAACTAATGAAAAACTGTTTTTT.

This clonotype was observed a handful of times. The CDR3 DNA is TGTGCCAGCAGCTTTAATGGGAACCTCATTAGGCGCACTGAAGCTTTCTTT. It is translated as CASSFNGNLIRRTEAFF. V and J are TRBV25-1 and TRBJ1-1, with D hard to call. The V and J ends lost 6 bases and 4 bases respectively, with 24 bases between them. The CDR3 extends over 17 amino acids. The V gene's germline CDR1 is MGHDK and CDR2 SYGVNS. Looking up the rest from reference TRBV25-1 and TRBJ1-1 gives the full variable domain: EADIYQTPRYLVIGTGKKITLECSQTMGHDKMYWYQQDPGMELHLIHYSYGVNSTEKGDLSSESTVSRIRTEHFPLTLESARPSHTSQYLCASSFNGNLIRRTEAFFGQGTRLTVV.

The CDR3 DNA follows: TGTGCCATCAGTGACAGGGGATCTGCAACTAATGAAAAACTGTTTTTT. Its protein is CAISDRGSATNEKLFF. The V gene is TRBV10-3, the J gene TRBJ1-4; tentatively, D is TRBD1 (6 bases). There are 16 residues in the CDR3. Germline CDR1 is ENHRY and CDR2 is SYGVKD. V was cut by 3 bases and J by 0 bases, with 11 bases left in between.

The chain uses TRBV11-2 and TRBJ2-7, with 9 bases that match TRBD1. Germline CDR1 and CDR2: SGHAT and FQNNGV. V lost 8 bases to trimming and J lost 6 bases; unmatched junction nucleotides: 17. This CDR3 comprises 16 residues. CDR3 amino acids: CASSTVPGQGLVEQYF. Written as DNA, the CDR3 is TGTGCCAGCTCAACAGTACCGGGACAGGGCTTGGTCGAGCAGTACTTC.

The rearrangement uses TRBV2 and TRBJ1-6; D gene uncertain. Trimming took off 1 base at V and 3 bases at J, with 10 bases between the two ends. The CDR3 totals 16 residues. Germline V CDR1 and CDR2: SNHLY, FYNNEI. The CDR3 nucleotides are TGTGCCAGCAGTGAAGTCGGGCAGCTCTATAATTCACCCCTCCACTTT. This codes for CASSEVGQLYNSPLHF. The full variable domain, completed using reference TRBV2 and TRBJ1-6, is EPEVTQTPSHQVTQMGQEVILRCVPISNHLYFYWYRQILGQKVEFLVSFYNNEISEKSEIFDDQFSVERPDGSNFTLKIRSTKLEDSAMYFCASSEVGQLYNSPLHFGNGTRLTVT.

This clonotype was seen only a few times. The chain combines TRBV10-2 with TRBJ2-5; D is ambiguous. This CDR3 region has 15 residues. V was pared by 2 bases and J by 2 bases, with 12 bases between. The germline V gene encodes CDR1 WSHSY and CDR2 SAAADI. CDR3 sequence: CASSEKRVEQETQYF. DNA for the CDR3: TGCGCCAGCAGTGAGAAAAGGGTAGAGCAAGAGACCCAGTACTTC.

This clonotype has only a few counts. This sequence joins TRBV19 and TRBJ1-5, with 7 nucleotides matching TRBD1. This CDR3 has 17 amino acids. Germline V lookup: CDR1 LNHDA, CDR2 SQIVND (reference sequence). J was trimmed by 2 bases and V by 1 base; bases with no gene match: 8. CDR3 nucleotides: TGTGCCAGTAGTATAGGGAGACTTGGACAGGGCAATCAGCCCCAGCATTTT. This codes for CASSIGRLGQGNQPQHF. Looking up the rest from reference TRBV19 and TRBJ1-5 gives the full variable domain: DGGITQSPKYLFRKEGQNVTLSCEQNLNHDAMYWYRQDPGQGLRLIYYSQIVNDFQKGDIAEGYSVSREKKESFPLTVTSAQKNPTAFYLCASSIGRLGQGNQPQHFGDGTRLSIL.

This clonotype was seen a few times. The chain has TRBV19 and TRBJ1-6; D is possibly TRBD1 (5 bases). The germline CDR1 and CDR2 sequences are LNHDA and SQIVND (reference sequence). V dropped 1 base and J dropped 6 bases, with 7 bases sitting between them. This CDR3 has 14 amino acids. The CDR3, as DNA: TGTGCCAGTAGTATAGCAGGGATTAATTCACCCCTCCACTTT. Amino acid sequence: CASSIAGINSPLHF.

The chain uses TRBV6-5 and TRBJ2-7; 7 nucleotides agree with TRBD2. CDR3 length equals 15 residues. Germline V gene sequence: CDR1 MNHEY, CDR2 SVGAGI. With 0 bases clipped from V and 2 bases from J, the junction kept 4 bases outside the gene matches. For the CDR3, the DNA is TGTGCCAGCAGTTACTCGAGCGGGACCACCTACGAGCAGTACTTC. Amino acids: CASSYSSGTTYEQYF.

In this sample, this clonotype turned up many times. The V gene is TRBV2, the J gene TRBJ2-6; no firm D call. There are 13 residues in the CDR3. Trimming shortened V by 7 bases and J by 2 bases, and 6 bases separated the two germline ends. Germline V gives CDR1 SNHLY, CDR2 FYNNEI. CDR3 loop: CASTGAGANVLTF. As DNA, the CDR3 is TGTGCCAGCACAGGAGCTGGGGCCAACGTCCTGACTTTC.

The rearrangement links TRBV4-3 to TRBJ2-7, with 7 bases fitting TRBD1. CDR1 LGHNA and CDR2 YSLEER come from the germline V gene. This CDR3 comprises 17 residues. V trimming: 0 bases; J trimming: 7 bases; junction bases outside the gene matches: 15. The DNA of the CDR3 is TGCGCCAGCAGCCAAGATCAAGAAGAGACAGGGCCTAGAGAGCAGTACTTC. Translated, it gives CASSQDQEETGPREQYF.

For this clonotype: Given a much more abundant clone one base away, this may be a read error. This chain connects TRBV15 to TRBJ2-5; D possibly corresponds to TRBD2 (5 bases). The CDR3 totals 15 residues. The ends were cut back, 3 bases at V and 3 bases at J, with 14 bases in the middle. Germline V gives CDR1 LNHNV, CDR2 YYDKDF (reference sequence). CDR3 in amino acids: CATSSGEQNKETQYF. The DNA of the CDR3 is TGTGCCACCAGCAGCGGGGAACAGAATAAAGAGACCCAGTACTTC. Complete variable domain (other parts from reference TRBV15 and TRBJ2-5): DAMVIQNPRYQVTQFGKPVTLSCSQTLNHNVMYWYQQKSSQAPKLLFHYYDKDFNNEADTPDNFQSRRPNTSFCFLDIRSPGLGDTAMYLCATSSGEQNKETQYFGPGTRLLVL.

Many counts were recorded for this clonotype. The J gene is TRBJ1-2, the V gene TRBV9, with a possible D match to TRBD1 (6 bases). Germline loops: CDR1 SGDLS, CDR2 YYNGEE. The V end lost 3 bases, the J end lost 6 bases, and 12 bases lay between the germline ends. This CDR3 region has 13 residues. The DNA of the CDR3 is TGTGCCAGCAGCGGAGACGGGGGCCATGGCTACACCTTC. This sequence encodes CASSGDGGHGYTF.

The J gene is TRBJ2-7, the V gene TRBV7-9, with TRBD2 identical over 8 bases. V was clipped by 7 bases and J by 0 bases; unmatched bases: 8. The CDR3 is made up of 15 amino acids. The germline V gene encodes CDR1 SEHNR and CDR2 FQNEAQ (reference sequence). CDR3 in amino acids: CASILSGGGSYEQYF. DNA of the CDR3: TGTGCCAGCATATTGAGCGGGGGAGGCTCCTACGAGCAGTACTTC.

The CDR3 sequence: CASSLAFDQETQYF. CDR3 DNA sequence: TGTGCCAGCAGCTTAGCTTTTGACCAAGAGACCCAGTACTTC. The chain couples TRBV7-9 to TRBJ2-5; no clear D. The length of the CDR3 is 14 residues. V was trimmed by 0 bases and J by 0 bases, leaving 5 bases between them. The germline V gene has CDR1 SEHNR and CDR2 FQNEAQ (reference sequence). The variable domain in full, with the rest retrieved from reference TRBV7-9 and TRBJ2-5, is DTGVSQNPRHKITKRGQNVTFRCDPISEHNRLYWYRQTLGQGPEFLTYFQNEAQLEKSRLLSDRFSAERPKGSFSTLEIQRTEQGDSAMYLCASSLAFDQETQYFGPGTRLLVL.

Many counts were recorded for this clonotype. CDR3: CASSVTGSYEQYF. The CDR3 coding sequence is TGCGCCAGCAGCGTGACAGGGTCCTACGAGCAGTACTTC. The chain uses TRBV10-2 and TRBJ2-7, with TRBD1 matching over 7 bases. The trim removed 6 bases at V and 1 base at J, leaving 3 bases unmatched. Germline V CDR1 and CDR2: WSHSY, SAAADI. The CDR3 has 13 residues.

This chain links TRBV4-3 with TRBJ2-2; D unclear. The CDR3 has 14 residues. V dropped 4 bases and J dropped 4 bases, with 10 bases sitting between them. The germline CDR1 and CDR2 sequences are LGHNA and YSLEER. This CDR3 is CASSRRQSTGELFF. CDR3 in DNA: TGCGCCAGCAGCCGCCGGCAGTCCACCGGGGAGCTGTTTTTT.

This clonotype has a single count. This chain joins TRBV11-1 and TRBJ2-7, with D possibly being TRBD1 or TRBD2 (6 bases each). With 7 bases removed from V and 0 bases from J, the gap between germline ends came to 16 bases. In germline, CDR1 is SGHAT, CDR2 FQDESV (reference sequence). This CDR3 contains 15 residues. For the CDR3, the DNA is TGTGCCAGCACCCCTCCGGGGGACAACTCCTACGAGCAGTACTTC. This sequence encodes CASTPPGDNSYEQYF.

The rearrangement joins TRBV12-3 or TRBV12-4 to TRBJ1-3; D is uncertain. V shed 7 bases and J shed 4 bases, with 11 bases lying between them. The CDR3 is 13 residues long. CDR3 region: CASTALRGNTIYF. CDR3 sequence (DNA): TGTGCCAGCACCGCCCTGCGGGGAAACACCATATATTTT.